This TCR beta chain was recorded in a study of CD8 T cells in Susac syndrome. RNA, at about 0.45 to 1 ug, was reverse transcribed with random hexamers. TCRdb re-derived calls from the immunoSEQ multiplex PCR reads in MiXCR, one entry per CDR3 protein. The top ten hold approximately 0.2% of the sample, which has around 270,000 distinct CDR3 sequences, over 75% seen once. V dropped 0 bases and J dropped 2 bases, with 5 bases sitting between them. The V gene's germline CDR1 is KGHSH and CDR2 LQKENI. The CDR3 sequence is 13 residues long. The genes are TRBV18 and TRBJ2-7, with D tentatively TRBD2 (5 bases). This clonotype was obtained from a human donor with multiple sclerosis. Sequencing was performed on CD8+ T cells from PBMCs. CDR3 loop: CASSPPLAYEQYF. The CDR3 nucleotides are TGTGCCAGCTCACCACCACTAGCCTACGAGCAGTACTTC.